This is a list of T cell receptor beta chains from one sample in a study of T cells in Graves' hyperthyroidism and ophthalmopathy. In TCRdb, the multiplex PCR reads were re-called with MiXCR into one record per CDR3 protein. The table has hundreds of thousands of distinct CDR3 sequences, roughly 24% seen once; the top ten hold approximately 11%. Input material: blood. The receptors stem from a woman in her twenties or thirties with Graves' ophthalmopathy. Both conserved end residues are part of each CDR3. D genes are given only for firm matches. Clone size is shown for a subset of rows, as once, few, many or a class of expanded clone.

size,D,V,J,DNA,CDR3
many,TRBD1,TRBV11-1,TRBJ2-5,TGTGCCAGCAGCCCCAAGGACAGGTACCAAGAGACCCAGTACTTC,CASSPKDRYQETQYF
many,TRBD1,TRBV3-1,TRBJ1-5,TGTGCCAGCAGCCAAGATCTTGACAGGGGTCGCAATCAGCCCCAGCATTTT,CASSQDLDRGRNQPQHF
many,-,TRBV7-2,TRBJ2-7,TGTGCCAGCAGCTTAGGACTCTTTCCGGGCGAGCAGTACTTC,CASSLGLFPGEQYF
-,-,TRBV27,TRBJ2-7,TGTGCCAGCACCTCTGTGGGAGGAACCTACGAGCAGTACTTC,CASTSVGGTYEQYF
many,TRBD1,TRBV2,TRBJ1-1,TGTGCCAGCACCTTGACAGGGGGCGGCACTGAAGCTTTCTTT,CASTLTGGGTEAFF
many,-,TRBV20-1,TRBJ2-5,TGCAGTGCTAGAGAAAGCGTGGAAGAGACCCAGTACTTC,CSARESVEETQYF
-,-,TRBV4-1,TRBJ1-5,TGCGTCAGCAGCCAAGGGGGGAATCAGCCCCAGCATTTT,CVSSQGGNQPQHF
many,-,TRBV5-1,TRBJ2-7,TGCGCCAGCAGCTTGGTCGGCAAGTCCTACGAGCAGTACTTC,CASSLVGKSYEQYF
-,TRBD2,TRBV20-1,TRBJ2-4,TGCAGTGCTGGACTAGCTCGGGCCAAAAACATTCAGTACTTC,CSAGLARAKNIQYF
-,-,TRBV11-2,TRBJ1-1,TGTGCCAGCAGCTCCTCGTGGCTGAACACTGAAGCTTTCTTT,CASSSSWLNTEAFF
few,-,TRBV9,TRBJ1-2,TGTGCCAGCAGCGTAGGTCCCCGTGCAGCTAACTATGGCTACACCTTC,CASSVGPRAANYGYTF
many,-,TRBV11-2,TRBJ1-2,TGTGCCAGCAGCTTACGCGAATATGGCTACACCTTC,CASSLREYGYTF
many,-,TRBV24-1,TRBJ2-2,TGTGCCACCAGTGATTTTGAACCCTCCACCGGGGAGCTGTTTTTT,CATSDFEPSTGELFF
many,-,TRBV6-1,TRBJ2-7,TGTGCCAGCAGTGCCTCACAGGGTCCGACTACCTACGAGCAGTACTTC,CASSASQGPTTYEQYF
-,-,TRBV12-3/TRBV12-4,TRBJ1-1,TGTGCCAGCAGTTTAAACGGGTTTGAAGCTTTCTTT,CASSLNGFEAFF
few,-,TRBV6-9,TRBJ2-7,TGTGCCACCTCAAACCAGGGTTCGGGCTACGAGCAGTACTTC,CATSNQGSGYEQYF